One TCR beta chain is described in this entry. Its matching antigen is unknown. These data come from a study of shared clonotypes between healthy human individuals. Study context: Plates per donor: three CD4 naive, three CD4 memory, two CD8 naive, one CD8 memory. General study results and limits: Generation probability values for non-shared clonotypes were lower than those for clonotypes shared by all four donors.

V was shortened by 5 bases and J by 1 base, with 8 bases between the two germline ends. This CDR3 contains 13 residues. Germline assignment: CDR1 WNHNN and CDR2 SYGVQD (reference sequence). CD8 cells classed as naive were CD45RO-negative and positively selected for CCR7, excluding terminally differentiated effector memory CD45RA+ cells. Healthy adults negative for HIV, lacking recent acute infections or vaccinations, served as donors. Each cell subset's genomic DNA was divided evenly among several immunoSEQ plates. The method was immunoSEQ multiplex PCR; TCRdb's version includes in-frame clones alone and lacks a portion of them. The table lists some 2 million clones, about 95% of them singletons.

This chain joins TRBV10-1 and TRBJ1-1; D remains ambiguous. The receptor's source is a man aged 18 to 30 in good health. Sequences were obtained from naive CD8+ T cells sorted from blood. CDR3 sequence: CASSQTANTEAFF. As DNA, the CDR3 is TGCGCCAGCAGTCAAACAGCGAACACTGAAGCTTTCTTT.